Given below is one T cell receptor (beta chain) in context. The germline CDR1 and CDR2 sequences are SGHAT and FQNNGV. V was pared by 3 bases and J by 5 bases, with 11 bases between. CDR3 length: 14 residues. The data were obtained in a study of CD8 T cells in Susac syndrome. The study sequenced TCR beta in blood CD8+ and CD4+ T cells. Both CD4+ and CD8+ T cells were negatively isolated, and TEMRA cells underwent FACS enrichment. The RNA, roughly 0.5 to 1 ug, was put through reverse transcription using random hexamers. An immunoSEQ multiplex PCR amplified TCR beta CDR3 over 54 Vbeta and 13 Jbeta. Via MiXCR, TCRdb re-called the immunoSEQ multiplex PCR reads, giving one row per CDR3 protein. The repertoire has about 200,000 distinct CDR3 sequences, 95% of them found once; the top ten carry approximately 0.094%.

The TCR comes from a human donor in good health. The sample taken for sequencing was CD4+ T cells from PBMCs. The gene calls are TRBV11-2 and TRBJ2-1, with a tentative D call TRBD1 (6 bases). The CDR3 DNA is TGTGCCAGCAGCTTCCCGACAGGTAACAATGAGCAGTTCTTC. The encoded protein is CASSFPTGNNEQFF.